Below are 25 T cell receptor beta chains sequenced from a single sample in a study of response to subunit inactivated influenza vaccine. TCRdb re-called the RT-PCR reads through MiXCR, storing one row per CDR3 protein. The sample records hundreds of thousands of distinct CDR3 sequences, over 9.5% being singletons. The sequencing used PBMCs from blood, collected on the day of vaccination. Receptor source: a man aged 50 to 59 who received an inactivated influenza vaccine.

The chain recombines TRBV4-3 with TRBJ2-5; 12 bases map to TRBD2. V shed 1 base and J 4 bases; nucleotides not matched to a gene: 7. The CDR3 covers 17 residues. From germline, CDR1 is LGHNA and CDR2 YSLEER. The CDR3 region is CASSQVVTSGGRETQYF. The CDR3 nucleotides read TGCGCCAGCAGCCAAGTAGTCACTAGCGGGGGGCGAGAGACCCAGTACTTC.

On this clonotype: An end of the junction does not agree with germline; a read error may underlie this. CDR3 loop: CSTSEQGADTQYF. The CDR3 DNA reads TGTTCCACCAGTGAACAGGGTGCGGATACGCAGTATTTT. This chain uses TRBV24-1 with TRBJ2-3; D may be TRBD1 (6 bases). Germline V gene sequence: CDR1 KGHDR, CDR2 SFDVKD. The CDR3 extends over 13 amino acids.

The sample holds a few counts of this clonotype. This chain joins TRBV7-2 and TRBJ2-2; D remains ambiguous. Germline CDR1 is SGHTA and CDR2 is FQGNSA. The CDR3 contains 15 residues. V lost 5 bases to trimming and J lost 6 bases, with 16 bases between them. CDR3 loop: CASSPGRHGSGELFF. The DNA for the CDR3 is TGTGCCAGCAGCCCAGGACGGCATGGATCCGGGGAGCTGTTTTTT. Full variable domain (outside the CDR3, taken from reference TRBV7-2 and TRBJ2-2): GAGVSQSPSNKVTEKGKDVELRCDPISGHTALYWYRQSLGQGLEFLIYFQGNSAPDKSGLPSDRFSAERTGGSVSTLTIQRTQQEDSAVYLCASSPGRHGSGELFFGEGSRLTVL.

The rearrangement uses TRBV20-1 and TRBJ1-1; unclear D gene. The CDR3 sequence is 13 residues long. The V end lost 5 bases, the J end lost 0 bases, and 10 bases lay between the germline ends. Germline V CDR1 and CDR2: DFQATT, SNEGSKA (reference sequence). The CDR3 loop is CSAHQVMNTEAFF. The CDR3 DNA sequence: TGCAGTGCTCACCAGGTGATGAACACTGAAGCTTTCTTT.

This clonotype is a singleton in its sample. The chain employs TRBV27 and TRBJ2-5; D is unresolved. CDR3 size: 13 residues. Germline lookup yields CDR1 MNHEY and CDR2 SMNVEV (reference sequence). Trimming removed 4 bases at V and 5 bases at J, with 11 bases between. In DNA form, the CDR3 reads TGTGCCAGCAGTTCATGGCCCGTGGAGACCCAGTACTTC. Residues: CASSSWPVETQYF.

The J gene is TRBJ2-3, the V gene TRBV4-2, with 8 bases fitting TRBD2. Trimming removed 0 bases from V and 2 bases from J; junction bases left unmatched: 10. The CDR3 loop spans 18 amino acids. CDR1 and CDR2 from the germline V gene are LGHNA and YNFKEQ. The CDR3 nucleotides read TGTGCCAGCAGCCAAGATCGCAAGCGGGGGCCCTACACAGATACGCAGTATTTT. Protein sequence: CASSQDRKRGPYTDTQYF.

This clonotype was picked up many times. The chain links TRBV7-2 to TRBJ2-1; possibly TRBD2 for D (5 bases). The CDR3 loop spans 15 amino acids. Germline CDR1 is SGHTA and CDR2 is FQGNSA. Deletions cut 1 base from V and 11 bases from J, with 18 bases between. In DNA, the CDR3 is TGTGCCAGCAGCTTAGTTGAGGGTCCCTTTAATCAGCAGTTCTTC. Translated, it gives CASSLVEGPFNQQFF.

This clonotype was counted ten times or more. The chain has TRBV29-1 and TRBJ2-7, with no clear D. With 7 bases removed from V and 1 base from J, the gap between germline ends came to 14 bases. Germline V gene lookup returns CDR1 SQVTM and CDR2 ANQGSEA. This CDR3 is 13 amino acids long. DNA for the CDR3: TGCAGCGCTGGGAAGCCCTCTTCCTACGAGCAGTACTTC. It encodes CSAGKPSSYEQYF.

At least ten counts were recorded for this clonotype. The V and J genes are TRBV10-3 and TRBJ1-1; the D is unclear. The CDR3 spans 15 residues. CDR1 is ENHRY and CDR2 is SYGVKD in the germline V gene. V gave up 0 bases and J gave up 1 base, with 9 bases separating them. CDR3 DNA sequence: TGTGCCATCAGTGAGTCGAAAGTGACGAACACTGAAGCTTTCTTT. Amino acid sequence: CAISESKVTNTEAFF.

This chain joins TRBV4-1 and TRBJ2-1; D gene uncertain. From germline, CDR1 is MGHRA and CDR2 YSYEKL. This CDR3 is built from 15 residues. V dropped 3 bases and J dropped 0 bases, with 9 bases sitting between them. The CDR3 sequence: CASSHPGISYNEQFF. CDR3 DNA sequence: TGCGCCAGCAGCCACCCGGGCATCTCCTACAATGAGCAGTTCTTC.

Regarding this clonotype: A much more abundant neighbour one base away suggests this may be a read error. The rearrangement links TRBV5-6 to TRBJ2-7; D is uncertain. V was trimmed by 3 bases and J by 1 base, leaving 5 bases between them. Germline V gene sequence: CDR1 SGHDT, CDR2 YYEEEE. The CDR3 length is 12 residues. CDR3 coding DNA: TGTGCCAGCAGCTCAAGATCCTACGAGCAGTACTTC. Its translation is CASSSRSYEQYF.

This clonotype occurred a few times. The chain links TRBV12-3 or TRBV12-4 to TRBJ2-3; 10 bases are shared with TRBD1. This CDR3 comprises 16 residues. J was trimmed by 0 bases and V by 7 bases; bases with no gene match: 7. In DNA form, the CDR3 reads TGTGCCAGCACCACCAGGACAGGGGGAAGCACAGATACGCAGTATTTT. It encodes CASTTRTGGSTDTQYF.

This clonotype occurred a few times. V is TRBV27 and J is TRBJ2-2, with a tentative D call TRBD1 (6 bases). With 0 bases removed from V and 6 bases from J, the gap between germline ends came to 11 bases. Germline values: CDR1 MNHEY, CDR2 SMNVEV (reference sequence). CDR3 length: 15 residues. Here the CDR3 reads CASSLSGAGSGELFF. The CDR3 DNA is TGTGCCAGCAGTTTATCGGGGGCAGGGTCCGGGGAGCTGTTTTTT.

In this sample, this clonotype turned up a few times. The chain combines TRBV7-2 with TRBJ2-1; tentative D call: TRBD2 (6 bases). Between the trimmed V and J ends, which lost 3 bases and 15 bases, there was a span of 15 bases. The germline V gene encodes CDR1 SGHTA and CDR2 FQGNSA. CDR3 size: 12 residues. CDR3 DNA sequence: TGTGCCAGCAGCTTGGGGGGACTGGGGCGGTTCTTC. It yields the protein CASSLGGLGRFF.

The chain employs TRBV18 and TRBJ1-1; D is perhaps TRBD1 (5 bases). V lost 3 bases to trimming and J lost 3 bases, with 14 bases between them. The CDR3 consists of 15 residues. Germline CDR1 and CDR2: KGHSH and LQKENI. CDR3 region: CASSPQGPPDTEAFF. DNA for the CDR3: TGTGCCAGCTCACCGCAGGGACCGCCCGACACTGAAGCTTTCTTT.

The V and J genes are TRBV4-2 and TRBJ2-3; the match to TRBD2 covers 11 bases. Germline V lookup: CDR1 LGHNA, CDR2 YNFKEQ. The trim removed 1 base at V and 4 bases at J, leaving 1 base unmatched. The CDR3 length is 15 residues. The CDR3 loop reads CASSQVAGGADTQYF. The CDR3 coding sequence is TGTGCCAGCAGCCAAGTAGCGGGAGGGGCAGATACGCAGTATTTT.

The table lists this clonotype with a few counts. The CDR3 DNA follows: TGCAGCGTCGGACTAGCGGGAGGGCCGGAAGAGCAGTACTTC. Its protein product is CSVGLAGGPEEQYF. The chain is built from TRBV29-1 and TRBJ2-7; 15 nucleotides line up with TRBD2. Germline trimming cut 6 bases from V and 7 bases from J; bases unmatched to any gene: 7. The germline CDR1 and CDR2 sequences are SQVTM and ANQGSEA. The CDR3 is made up of 14 amino acids.

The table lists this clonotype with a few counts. The CDR3 nucleotides are TGTGCCAGCAGCTACAGCGAAGTGAGCCAAGAGACCCAGTACTTC. This sequence encodes CASSYSEVSQETQYF. The chain combines TRBV7-2 with TRBJ2-5; D uncertain. This CDR3 spans 15 amino acids. The germline CDR1 and CDR2 sequences are SGHTA and FQGNSA. Trimming took 4 bases from V and 1 from J, leaving 13 bases between them.

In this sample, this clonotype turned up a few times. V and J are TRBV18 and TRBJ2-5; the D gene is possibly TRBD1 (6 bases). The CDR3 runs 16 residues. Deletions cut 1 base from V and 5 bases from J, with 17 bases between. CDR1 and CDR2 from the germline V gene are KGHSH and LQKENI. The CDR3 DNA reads TGTGCCAGCTCACCACGGTCGCAGGGAACAGGGGAGACCCAGTACTTC. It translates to CASSPRSQGTGETQYF.

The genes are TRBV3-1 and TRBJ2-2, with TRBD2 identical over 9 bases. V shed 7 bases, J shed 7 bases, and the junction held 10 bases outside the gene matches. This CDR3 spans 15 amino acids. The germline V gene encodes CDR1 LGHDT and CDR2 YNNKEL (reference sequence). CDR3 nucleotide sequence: TGTGCCAGCACGGCTAGCGGGATGGCGGACGGGGAGCTGTTTTTT. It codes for CASTASGMADGELFF.

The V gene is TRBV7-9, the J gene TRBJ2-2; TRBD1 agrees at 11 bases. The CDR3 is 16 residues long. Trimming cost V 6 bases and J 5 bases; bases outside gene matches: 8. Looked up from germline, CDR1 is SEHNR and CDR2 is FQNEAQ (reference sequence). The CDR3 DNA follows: TGTGCCAGCAGTCCCTCAGGGACAGGGGGGACCGGGGAGCTGTTTTTT. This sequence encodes CASSPSGTGGTGELFF.

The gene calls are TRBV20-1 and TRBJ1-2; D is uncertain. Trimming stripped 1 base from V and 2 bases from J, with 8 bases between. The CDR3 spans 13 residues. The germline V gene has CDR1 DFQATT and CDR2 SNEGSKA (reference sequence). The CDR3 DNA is TGCAGTGCTAGAGCAGCGGAAAACTATGGCTACACCTTC. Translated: CSARAAENYGYTF.

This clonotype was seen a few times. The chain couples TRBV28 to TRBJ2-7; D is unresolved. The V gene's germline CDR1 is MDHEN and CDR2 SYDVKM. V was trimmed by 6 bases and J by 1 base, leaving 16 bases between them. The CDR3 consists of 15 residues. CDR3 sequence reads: CASSFSGKRSYEQYF. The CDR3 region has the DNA TGTGCCAGCAGCTTCTCTGGGAAACGGTCCTACGAGCAGTACTTC.

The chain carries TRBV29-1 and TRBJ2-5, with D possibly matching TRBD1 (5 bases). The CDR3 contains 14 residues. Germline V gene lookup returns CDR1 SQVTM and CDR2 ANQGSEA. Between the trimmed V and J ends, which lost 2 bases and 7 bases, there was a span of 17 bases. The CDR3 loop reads CSVEKVGRDGTQYF. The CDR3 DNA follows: TGCAGCGTTGAAAAGGTCGGCAGGGATGGGACCCAGTACTTC.

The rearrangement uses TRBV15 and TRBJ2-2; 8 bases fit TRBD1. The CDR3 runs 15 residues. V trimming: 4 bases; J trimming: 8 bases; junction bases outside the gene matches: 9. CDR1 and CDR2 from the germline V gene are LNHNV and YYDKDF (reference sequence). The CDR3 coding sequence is TGTGCCACCAGCACCTCCGGGACAGGAACTGGGGAGCTGTTTTTT. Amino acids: CATSTSGTGTGELFF.